The 15 T cell receptor beta chains below were found in one sample sequenced in a study of spatial heterogeneity in lung cancer. Broader study findings: The study found that expanded intratumoral alpha and beta TCR counts tracked tumor mutation counts.

The antigens of these receptors remain unknown. TCRdb recomputed calls from the 5' RACE reads with MiXCR, one row per CDR3 protein. The repertoire holds about 6,900 distinct CDR3 sequences, about 19% seen once, with roughly 12% in the top ten. Time point: sample taken at primary tumor resection. This specimen was lung tumor tissue, taken at surgery. These receptor sequences come from a female donor with early-stage non-small cell lung cancer.

Relative to its sample, this clonotype is medium-sized. The chain carries TRBV28 and TRBJ2-5, with D hard to call. This CDR3 is built from 12 residues. Germline CDR1 reads MDHEN; CDR2 reads SYDVKM. V gave up 6 bases and J gave up 5 bases, with 10 bases separating them. CDR3 sequence reads: CASRYSRETQYF. DNA for the CDR3: TGTGCCAGCAGATACTCGAGGGAGACCCAGTACTTC.

The V gene is TRBV18, the J gene TRBJ2-7; weak D call: TRBD2 (6 bases). V shed 3 bases and J shed 4 bases, with 10 bases lying between them. CDR3 length equals 13 residues. CDR1 and CDR2 from the germline V gene are KGHSH and LQKENI. CDR3 residues: CASSPHGSYEQYF. In nucleotides, the CDR3 is TGTGCCAGCTCACCGCACGGGAGTTACGAGCAGTACTTC. Based on the CDR3 plus reference TRBV18 and TRBJ2-7, the full variable domain is NAGVMQNPRHLVRRRGQEARLRCSPMKGHSHVYWYRQLPEEGLKFMVYLQKENIIDESGMPKERFSAEFPKEGPSILRIQQVVRGDSAAYFCASSPHGSYEQYFGPGTRLTVT.

The chain is built from TRBV12-3 or TRBV12-4 and TRBJ2-3; D remains ambiguous. The CDR3 totals 13 residues. CDR3 DNA sequence: TGTGCTACAAAGGACGGAAGCACAGATACGCAGTATTTT. Translation: CATKDGSTDTQYF.

The V and J genes are TRBV29-1 and TRBJ2-1; 11 bases align to TRBD2. Germline CDR1 and CDR2: SQVTM and ANQGSEA. This CDR3 comprises 15 residues. V gave up 1 base and J gave up 4 bases; unmatched junction bases: 3. The CDR3, as DNA: TGCAGCGTTGAAGGGGCTAGCGGGGGGTACAATGAGCAGTTCTTC. Amino acids: CSVEGASGGYNEQFF.

This clonotype is medium-sized in the sample. The rearrangement uses TRBV9 and TRBJ2-7, with unresolved D. Germline CDR1 reads SGDLS; CDR2 reads YYNGEE. There are 15 residues in the CDR3. V was cut by 0 bases and J by 5 bases, with 15 bases left in between. CDR3 nucleotides: TGTGCCAGCAGCGTAGAAACCCGTCCTAGGAACGAGCAGTACTTC. This translates into CASSVETRPRNEQYF.

The chain employs TRBV5-4 and TRBJ1-6; 8 bases are a match to TRBD1. Unmatched junction bases numbered 6, after V lost 4 bases and J lost 0 bases. The CDR3 is made up of 17 amino acids. The germline V gene encodes CDR1 SGHNT and CDR2 YYREEE (reference sequence). The CDR3 here is CASSPGTGSSYNSPLHF. The CDR3 nucleotides are TGTGCCAGCAGCCCTGGGACAGGAAGCTCCTATAATTCACCCCTCCACTTT.

This clonotype has only a few counts. The gene calls are TRBV12-3 or TRBV12-4 and TRBJ2-2; D possibly corresponds to TRBD1 (6 bases). This CDR3 contains 17 residues. V lost 7 bases and J 4 bases, leaving 22 bases between the germline ends. The chain's CDR3 is CASTPARGTPGTGELFF. The CDR3 DNA sequence: TGTGCCAGCACCCCTGCGAGGGGGACCCCCGGCACCGGGGAGCTGTTTTTT.

The sample holds a few counts of this clonotype. The chain couples TRBV19 to TRBJ1-2, with 9 positions matching TRBD1. This CDR3 is built from 14 residues. In germline, CDR1 is LNHDA, CDR2 SQIVND (reference sequence). The V and J ends lost 5 bases and 4 bases, in that order; junction bases with no gene match: 5. CDR3 nucleotides: TGTGCCAGTAGTCCCCGGGACAGGGTCTATGGCTACACCTTC. Translated, it gives CASSPRDRVYGYTF.

The genes are TRBV5-1 and TRBJ1-3; D remains unclear. The V gene lost 2 bases and the J gene lost 4 bases, with 10 bases spanning the gap. The germline gives CDR1 SGHRS, CDR2 YFSETQ. The CDR3 is made up of 14 amino acids. This chain's CDR3 is CASSFGSGGNTIYF. The CDR3 DNA follows: TGCGCCAGCAGCTTTGGGTCGGGAGGAAACACCATATATTTT.

This rearrangement joins TRBV30 to TRBJ1-1; no reliable D call. This CDR3 has 13 residues. The V end was cut by 3 bases, the J end by 0 bases, with 8 bases between. In germline, CDR1 is GTSNPN, CDR2 SVGIG (reference sequence). CDR3 nucleotides: TGTGCCTGGAGAATAGGGTTGAACACTGAAGCTTTCTTT. Protein product: CAWRIGLNTEAFF.

In its sample, this clonotype was seen a few times. This chain connects TRBV7-2 to TRBJ2-1; no clear D. The V end lost 5 bases, the J end lost 4 bases, and 6 bases lay between the germline ends. CDR3 length: 12 amino acids. CDR1 is SGHTA and CDR2 is FQGNSA in the germline V gene. The CDR3 nucleotides are TGTGCCAGCAGCCCTGTTTACAATGAGCAGTTCTTC. Translated, it gives CASSPVYNEQFF.

This clonotype is categorized as medium-sized. The V gene is TRBV6-2 or TRBV6-3, the J gene TRBJ1-1; D remains ambiguous. The V end lost 7 bases, the J end lost 3 bases, and 9 bases lay between the germline ends. From germline, CDR1 is MNHEY and CDR2 SVGEGT. The CDR3 spans 12 residues. CDR3 DNA: TGTGCCAGCAAGGACGGTTACACTGAAGCTTTCTTT. Protein sequence: CASKDGYTEAFF.

This clonotype rates as medium-sized. The chain has TRBV11-2 and TRBJ2-5; TRBD2 aligns across 8 bases. Germline V gene data show CDR1 as SGHAT and CDR2 as FQNNGV. The CDR3 has 16 amino acids. The V segment lost 5 bases and the J segment 4 bases; nucleotides outside the gene matches: 12. In DNA form, the CDR3 reads TGTGCCAGCAGCCCCCCGGACGGGCTAGCGGGAGAGACCCAGTACTTC. Amino acids: CASSPPDGLAGETQYF.

J is TRBJ2-5 and V is TRBV6-2 or TRBV6-3; a possible D gene is TRBD2 (7 bases). Per the germline V gene, CDR1 is MNHEY and CDR2 is SVGEGT. This CDR3 contains 18 residues. Trimming left V 2 bases short and J 4 bases short, with 23 bases between. The CDR3 DNA follows: TGTGCCAGCAGTTACCCCGAAGGGGGGGGCCTCCGTGGAGAGACCCAGTACTTC. Protein product: CASSYPEGGGLRGETQYF.

CDR3 sequence (DNA): TGCGCCAGCAGCTTAAGTCCTCCGGGACTGTATAATTCACCCCTCCACTTT. It codes for CASSLSPPGLYNSPLHF. This rearrangement joins TRBV5-1 to TRBJ1-6; weak D call: TRBD1 (5 bases). Trimming took 2 bases from V and 4 from J, leaving 16 bases between them. Looked up from germline, CDR1 is SGHRS and CDR2 is YFSETQ. CDR3 length equals 17 residues.